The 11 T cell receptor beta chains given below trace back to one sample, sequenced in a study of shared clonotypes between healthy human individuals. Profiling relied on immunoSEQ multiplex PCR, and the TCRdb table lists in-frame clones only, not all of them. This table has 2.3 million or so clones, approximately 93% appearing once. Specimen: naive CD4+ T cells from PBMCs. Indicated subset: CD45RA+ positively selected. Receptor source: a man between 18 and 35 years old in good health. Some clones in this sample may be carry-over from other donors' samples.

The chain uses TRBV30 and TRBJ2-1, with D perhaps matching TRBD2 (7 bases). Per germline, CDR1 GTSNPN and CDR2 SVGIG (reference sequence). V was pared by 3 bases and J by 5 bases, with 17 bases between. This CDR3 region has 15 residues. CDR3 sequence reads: CAWREGGGSHNEQFF. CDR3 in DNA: TGTGCCTGGAGGGAAGGGGGGGGCAGCCACAATGAGCAGTTCTTC.

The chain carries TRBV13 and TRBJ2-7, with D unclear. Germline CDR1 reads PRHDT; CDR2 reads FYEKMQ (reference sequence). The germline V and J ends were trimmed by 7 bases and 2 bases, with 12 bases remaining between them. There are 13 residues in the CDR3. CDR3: CASTIIGAYEQYF. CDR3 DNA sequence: TGTGCCAGCACCATTATTGGGGCCTACGAGCAGTACTTC.

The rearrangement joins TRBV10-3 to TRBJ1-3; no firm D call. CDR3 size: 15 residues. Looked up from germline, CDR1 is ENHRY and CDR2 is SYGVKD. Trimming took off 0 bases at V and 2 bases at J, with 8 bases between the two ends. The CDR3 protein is CAISESGPPGNTIYF. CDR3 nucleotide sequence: TGTGCCATCAGTGAGTCTGGTCCTCCTGGAAACACCATATATTTT.

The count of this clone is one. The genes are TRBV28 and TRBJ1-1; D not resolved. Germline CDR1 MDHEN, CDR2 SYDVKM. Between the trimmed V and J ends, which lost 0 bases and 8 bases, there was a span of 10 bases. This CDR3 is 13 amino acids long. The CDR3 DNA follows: TGTGCCAGCAGTTTATGGGCAATCGCCGAAGCTTTCTTT. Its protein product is CASSLWAIAEAFF.

In DNA, the CDR3 is TGTGCCATCAGTGAGGATTACCAGGGTAACGCCGGGGAGCTGTTTTTT. Protein: CAISEDYQGNAGELFF. This chain uses TRBV10-3 with TRBJ2-2; D may be TRBD1 (5 bases). V was clipped by 2 bases and J by 6 bases, with 16 bases between them. The CDR3 sequence is 16 residues long. From germline, CDR1 is ENHRY and CDR2 SYGVKD.

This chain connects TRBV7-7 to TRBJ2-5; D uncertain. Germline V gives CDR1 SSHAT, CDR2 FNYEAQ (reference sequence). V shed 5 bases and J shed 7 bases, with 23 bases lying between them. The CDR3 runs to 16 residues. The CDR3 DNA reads TGTGCCAGCAGCCCTTCCTCGTCCCAGACGGTGGGGACCCAGTACTTC. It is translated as CASSPSSSQTVGTQYF.

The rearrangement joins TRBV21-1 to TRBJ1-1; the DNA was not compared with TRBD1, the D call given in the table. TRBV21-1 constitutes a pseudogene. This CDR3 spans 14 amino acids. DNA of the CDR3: TGTGCCAGCAGCCCTCGGGACAGTTGGGCCTCGACTTTCTTT. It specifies CASSPRDSWASTFF.

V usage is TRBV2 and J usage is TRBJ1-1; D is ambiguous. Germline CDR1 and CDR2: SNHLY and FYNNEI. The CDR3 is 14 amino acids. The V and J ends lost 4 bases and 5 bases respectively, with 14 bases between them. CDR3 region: CASSGFAGRTEAFF. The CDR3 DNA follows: TGTGCCAGCAGTGGATTTGCGGGCCGGACTGAAGCTTTCTTT.

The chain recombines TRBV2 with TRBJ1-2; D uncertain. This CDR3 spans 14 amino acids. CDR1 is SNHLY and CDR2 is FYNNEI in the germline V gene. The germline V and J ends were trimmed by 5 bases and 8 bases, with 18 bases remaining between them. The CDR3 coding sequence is TGTGCCAGCAGTCCCCGTGGGGATTTGGGGGGCTACACCTTC. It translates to CASSPRGDLGGYTF.

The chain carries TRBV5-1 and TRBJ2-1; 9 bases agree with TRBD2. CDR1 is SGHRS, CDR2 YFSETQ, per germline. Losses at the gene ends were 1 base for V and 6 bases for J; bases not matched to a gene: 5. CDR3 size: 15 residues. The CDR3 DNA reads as TGCGCCAGCAGCTTGACGCTAGCGGGACCCAATGAGCAGTTCTTC. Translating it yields CASSLTLAGPNEQFF.

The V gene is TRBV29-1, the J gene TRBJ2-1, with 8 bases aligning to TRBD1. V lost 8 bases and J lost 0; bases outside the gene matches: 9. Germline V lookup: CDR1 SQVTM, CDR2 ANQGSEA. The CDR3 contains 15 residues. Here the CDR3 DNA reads TGCAGCCTAAAAGGACAGGGAAGCTCCTACAATGAGCAGTTCTTC. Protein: CSLKGQGSSYNEQFF.